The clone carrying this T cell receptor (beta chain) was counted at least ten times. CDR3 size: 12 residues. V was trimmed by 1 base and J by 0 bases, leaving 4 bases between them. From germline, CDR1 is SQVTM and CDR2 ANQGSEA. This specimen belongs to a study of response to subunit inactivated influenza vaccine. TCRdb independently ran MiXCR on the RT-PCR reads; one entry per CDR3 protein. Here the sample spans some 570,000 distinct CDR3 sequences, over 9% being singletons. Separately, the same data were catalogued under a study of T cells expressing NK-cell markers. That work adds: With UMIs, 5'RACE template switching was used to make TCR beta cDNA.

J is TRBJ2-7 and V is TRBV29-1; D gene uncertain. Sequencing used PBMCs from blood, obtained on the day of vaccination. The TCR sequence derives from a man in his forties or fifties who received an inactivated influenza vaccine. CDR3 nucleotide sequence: TGCAGCGTTGAAGCGGGCTCCTACGAGCAGTACTTC. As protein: CSVEAGSYEQYF.